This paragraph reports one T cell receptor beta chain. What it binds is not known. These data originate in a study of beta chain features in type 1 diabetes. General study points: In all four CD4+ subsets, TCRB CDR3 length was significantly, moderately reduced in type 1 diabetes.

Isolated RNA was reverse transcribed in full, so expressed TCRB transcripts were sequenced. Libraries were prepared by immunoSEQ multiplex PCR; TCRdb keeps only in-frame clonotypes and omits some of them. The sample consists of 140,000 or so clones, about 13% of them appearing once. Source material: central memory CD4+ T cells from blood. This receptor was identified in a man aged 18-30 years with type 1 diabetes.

CDR3 residues: CAIRGDNEKLFF. The CDR3 DNA reads TGTGCCATCAGGGGGGATAATGAAAAACTGTTTTTT. V is TRBV30 and J is TRBJ1-4; 7 bases are a match to TRBD1. With 8 bases clipped from V and 4 bases from J, the junction kept 4 bases outside the gene matches. The CDR3 extends over 12 amino acids. Germline V gene sequence: CDR1 GTSNPN, CDR2 SVGIG (reference sequence).